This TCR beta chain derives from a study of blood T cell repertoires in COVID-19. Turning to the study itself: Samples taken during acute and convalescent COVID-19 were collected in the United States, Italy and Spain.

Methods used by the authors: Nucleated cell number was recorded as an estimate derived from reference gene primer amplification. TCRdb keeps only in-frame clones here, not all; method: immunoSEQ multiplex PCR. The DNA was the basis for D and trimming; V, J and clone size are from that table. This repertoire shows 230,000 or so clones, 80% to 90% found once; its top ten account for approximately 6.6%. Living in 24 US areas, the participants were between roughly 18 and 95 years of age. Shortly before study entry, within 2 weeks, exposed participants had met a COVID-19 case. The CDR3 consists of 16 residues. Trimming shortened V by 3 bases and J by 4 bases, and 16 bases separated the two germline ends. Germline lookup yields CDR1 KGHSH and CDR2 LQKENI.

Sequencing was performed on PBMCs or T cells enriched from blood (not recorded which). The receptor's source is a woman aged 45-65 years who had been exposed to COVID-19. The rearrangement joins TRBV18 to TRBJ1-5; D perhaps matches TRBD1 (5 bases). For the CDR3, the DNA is TGTGCCAGCTCACCCCAGGGTGGAATAGCAAATCAGCCCCAGCATTTT. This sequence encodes CASSPQGGIANQPQHF.